In its sample, the clone carrying this TCR beta chain was seen once. This entry belongs to a study of T cell responses to AZD1222 COVID-19 vaccine. The ends were cut back, 11 bases at V and 6 bases at J, with 11 bases in the middle. The CDR3 is 12 amino acids. Researchers grouped second doses given at about 4 or about 12 weeks into one pool. The protocol was immunoSEQ multiplex PCR, while the TCRdb copy is restricted to in-frame clones and leaves out a portion. The sample contains roughly 80,000 clones, about nine tenths of which appear only once. This sequence originates from an adult who received the AZD1222 COVID-19 vaccine. The V call is TRBV12-3 or TRBV12-4, the J call TRBJ1-6, with D perhaps matching TRBD1 (5 bases). The starting material was peripheral blood, obtained 28 days after the second AZD1222 dose. CDR3 sequence (DNA): TGTGCCTCTTCGGGGGGTAATTCACCCCTCCACTTT. It encodes CASSGGNSPLHF.